The text below deals with one T cell receptor (beta chain). This PCR relied on a set of 60 Vbeta primers and 13 Jbeta primers. Using immunoSEQ multiplex PCR, the repertoire was profiled, and TCRdb retains in-frame clones only, with some absent. The data show around 130,000 clones, roughly 74% seen once. These data originate in a study of cytomegalovirus exposure and HLA in healthy donors. Trimming at V came to 3 bases and at J to 4 bases, leaving 9 bases not matched to a gene. Per the germline V gene, CDR1 is SGDLS and CDR2 is YYNGEE. The CDR3 totals 16 residues. The V and J genes are TRBV9 and TRBJ2-3; TRBD2 agrees at 9 bases. Sequences were obtained from PBMCs. This receptor was taken from a woman aged 45-59 years in good health and CMV-seropositive. The DNA of the CDR3 is TGTGCCAGCAGCGATCCTGTTAGCGGGGGCGCAGATACGCAGTATTTT. Translating gives CASSDPVSGGADTQYF.